The 26 T cell receptor beta chains below all came from one sample that was sequenced in a study of patients and donors after allogeneic stem cell transplantation. One entry per CDR3 protein, called by TCRdb with MiXCR from the RT-PCR reads. The sample contains fewer than 25,000 distinct CDR3 sequences, around 29% of which appear only once. Sample: blood, either unsorted or a sorted T cell fraction (not recorded which). These receptors came from a human donor who was either an allogeneic HSCT recipient or a stem cell or donor lymphocyte infusion donor (not recorded which). It is not recorded whose cells these are; they may come from a transplant donor.

This clonotype was counted only a few times. This CDR3 reads CASSVVGVDSPLHF. The CDR3 nucleotides are TGTGCCAGCAGCGTAGTGGGGGTTGATTCACCCCTCCACTTT. The chain is built from TRBV9 and TRBJ1-6, with a weak D call TRBD1 (5 bases). Germline CDR1 is SGDLS and CDR2 is YYNGEE. Trimming removed 0 bases at V and 8 bases at J, with 9 bases between. The CDR3 is 14 residues long.

The gene calls are TRBV9 and TRBJ2-5; D is perhaps TRBD2 (5 bases). CDR3 length: 15 amino acids. The V gene's germline CDR1 is SGDLS and CDR2 YYNGEE. Trimming took off 3 bases at V and 5 bases at J, with 17 bases between the two ends. As DNA, the CDR3 is TGTGCCAGCAGCGCCTCTGAGGGAGTAGCGGAGACCCAGTACTTC. Translating gives CASSASEGVAETQYF.

This clonotype occurred many times. The rearrangement uses TRBV18 and TRBJ1-1; 7 nucleotides match TRBD1. Germline V gene data show CDR1 as KGHSH and CDR2 as LQKENI. CDR3 length: 13 amino acids. V was clipped by 4 bases and J by 3 bases; unmatched bases: 2. The CDR3 region has the DNA TGTGCCAGCTCACGGGACAGCCACACTGAAGCTTTCTTT. The encoded protein is CASSRDSHTEAFF.

This clonotype was found a few times. The chain couples TRBV18 to TRBJ1-4; D gene unclear. The CDR3 is made up of 14 amino acids. Germline CDR1 is KGHSH and CDR2 is LQKENI. V was shortened by 0 bases and J by 8 bases, with 10 bases between the two germline ends. Written as DNA, the CDR3 is TGTGCCAGCTCACCACCGGACCCTCAGGAAAAACTGTTTTTT. Translating it yields CASSPPDPQEKLFF.

This clonotype was seen ten or more times. The genes are TRBV6-5 and TRBJ1-2, with unresolved D. Germline V gene lookup returns CDR1 MNHEY and CDR2 SVGAGI. This CDR3 has 14 amino acids. The V end was cut by 6 bases, the J end by 1 base, with 12 bases between. CDR3 protein: CASSPLGNNYGYTF. CDR3 nucleotide sequence: TGTGCCAGCAGCCCCCTCGGAAATAACTATGGCTACACCTTC.

This chain links TRBV18 with TRBJ2-7, with TRBD1 identical over 8 bases. This CDR3 is 14 amino acids long. Germline V CDR1 and CDR2: KGHSH, LQKENI. The J segment lost 4 bases and the V segment lost 6 bases, leaving 8 bases of the junction unmatched. The CDR3 DNA sequence: TGTGCCAGCTCCACAGGGGGGAGCGGTTACGAGCAGTACGTC. This sequence encodes CASSTGGSGYEQYV.

V gene TRBV9 combines with J gene TRBJ2-1; D is tentatively TRBD1 or TRBD2 (7 bases each). The CDR3 has 16 residues. Germline V lookup: CDR1 SGDLS, CDR2 YYNGEE. The V and J ends lost 3 bases and 2 bases respectively, with 15 bases between them. As DNA, the CDR3 is TGTGCCAGCAGCGCAGGGGGGGCTCCACCCTACAATGAGCAGTTCTTC. Translated, it gives CASSAGGAPPYNEQFF.

The gene calls are TRBV6-6 and TRBJ1-2; D perhaps matches TRBD1 (6 bases). Per germline, CDR1 MNHNY and CDR2 SVGAGI (reference sequence). The CDR3 loop spans 16 amino acids. V lost 6 bases and J lost 0, with 17 bases in between. For the CDR3, the DNA is TGTGCCAGCAGGGCCGGGACACTTCATACTAACTATGGCTACACCTTC. Protein product: CASRAGTLHTNYGYTF.

V usage is TRBV4-3 and J usage is TRBJ2-4; D is possibly TRBD1 (5 bases). CDR3 length: 18 amino acids. The germline CDR1 and CDR2 sequences are LGHNA and YSLEER. Trimming cost V 0 bases and J 0 bases, with 15 bases left between them. The DNA of the CDR3 is TGCGCCAGCAGCCAAGATCCAGGACATTCTCTAGCCAAAAACATTCAGTACTTC. This codes for CASSQDPGHSLAKNIQYF.

This chain uses TRBV10-3 with TRBJ1-4, with D tentatively TRBD1 (5 bases). The V gene lost 9 bases and the J gene lost 8 bases, with 16 bases spanning the gap. The CDR3 loop spans 13 amino acids. Germline V lookup: CDR1 ENHRY, CDR2 SYGVKD. The CDR3 sequence: CAIGAISGEKLFF. The CDR3 DNA reads TGTGCCATTGGGGCCATCTCGGGAGAAAAACTGTTTTTT.

This clonotype was found a few times. V and J are TRBV11-2 and TRBJ1-1; no reliable D call. From germline, CDR1 is SGHAT and CDR2 FQNNGV. The V end was cut by 0 bases, the J end by 1 base, with 3 bases between. The CDR3 length is 13 residues. CDR3 residues: CASSLEGNTEAFF. The CDR3 DNA is TGTGCCAGCAGCTTAGAGGGGAACACTGAAGCTTTCTTT.

This chain links TRBV5-5 with TRBJ1-4, with TRBD1 as a possible D gene (5 bases). This CDR3 spans 11 amino acids. Trimming cost V 6 bases and J 7 bases, with 7 bases left between them. Germline V CDR1 and CDR2: SGHKS, YYEKEE (reference sequence). The CDR3 DNA is TGTGCCAGCATGAGGGGTGAAAAACTGTTTTTT. It encodes CASMRGEKLFF. Full variable domain (remainder filled in from reference TRBV5-5 and TRBJ1-4): DAGVTQSPTHLIKTRGQQVTLRCSPISGHKSVSWYQQVLGQGPQFIFQYYEKEERGRGNFPDRFSARQFPNYSSELNVNALLLGDSALYLCASMRGEKLFFGSGTQLSVL.

This clonotype was recorded a few times. This chain connects TRBV10-3 to TRBJ2-1; D may be TRBD1 or TRBD2 (5 bases each). The CDR3 spans 16 residues. Germline CDR1 is ENHRY and CDR2 is SYGVKD. With 3 bases removed from V and 5 bases from J, the gap between germline ends came to 17 bases. This CDR3 reads CAISDRPGAFNNEQFF. CDR3 nucleotides: TGTGCCATCAGTGACCGCCCCGGGGCTTTTAACAATGAGCAGTTCTTC.

The V gene is TRBV4-2, the J gene TRBJ2-3, with D perhaps TRBD2 (5 bases). The CDR3 length is 16 residues. The V and J ends lost 0 bases and 4 bases respectively, with 14 bases between them. CDR1 and CDR2 (germline): LGHNA, YNFKEQ. The CDR3 DNA follows: TGTGCCAGCAGCCAAGATCTAACTCGGCGGGCAGATACGCAGTATTTT. Its protein product is CASSQDLTRRADTQYF.

The chain carries TRBV27 and TRBJ1-5, with unresolved D. Germline-derived CDR1 and CDR2 are MNHEY and SMNVEV (reference sequence). Trimming pared 6 bases from V and 0 bases from J, leaving 9 bases between. The CDR3 loop spans 14 amino acids. CDR3 sequence (DNA): TGTGCCAGCAGGGCGTGGGGTAGCAATCAGCCCCAGCATTTT. Its protein is CASRAWGSNQPQHF.

This clonotype was observed a handful of times. J is TRBJ1-1 and V is TRBV12-3 or TRBV12-4; TRBD1 agrees at 11 bases. The CDR3 spans 15 residues. Unmatched junction bases numbered 4, after V lost 2 bases and J lost 5 bases. CDR3 residues: CASSLWTGGQTEAFF. The CDR3 nucleotides read TGTGCCAGCAGTTTATGGACAGGGGGCCAGACTGAAGCTTTCTTT.

Many counts were recorded for this clonotype. The CDR3 DNA follows: TGTGCCAGCAGTTCGACAGTCATCACTGAAGCTTTCTTT. This gives the protein CASSSTVITEAFF. The rearrangement links TRBV6-5 to TRBJ1-1, with D tentatively TRBD1 (5 bases). CDR1 is MNHEY, CDR2 SVGAGI, per germline. Trimming removed 4 bases at V and 4 bases at J, with 10 bases between. The CDR3 spans 13 residues.

This clonotype was detected ten times or more. The chain employs TRBV12-3 or TRBV12-4 and TRBJ1-1, with D maybe TRBD1 (6 bases). This CDR3 has 13 amino acids. Between the trimmed V and J ends, which lost 5 bases and 2 bases, there was a span of 9 bases. The CDR3, as DNA: TGTGCCAGCAGTCCGGACAGCAACACTGAAGCTTTCTTT. As protein: CASSPDSNTEAFF.

A remark on this clonotype: The junction does not match germline at one end; this may be a read error. V gene TRBV10-3 combines with J gene TRBJ1-1; 7 positions agree with TRBD1. The CDR3 has 13 amino acids. From germline, CDR1 is ENHRY and CDR2 SYGVKD. The CDR3 region is CAITAGQNTKAFF. In DNA, the CDR3 is TGTGCCATCACCGCGGGACAGAACACTAAAGCTTTCTTT.

This rearrangement joins TRBV20-1 to TRBJ2-3, with D unresolved. Germline lookup yields CDR1 DFQATT and CDR2 SNEGSKA (reference sequence). CDR3 length equals 10 residues. Trimming removed 3 bases from V and 4 bases from J, with 2 bases in between. CDR3 sequence reads: CSASADTQYF. CDR3 DNA: TGCAGTGCTAGCGCAGATACGCAGTATTTT.

The V and J genes are TRBV4-3 and TRBJ2-3; a weak D match, TRBD2 (7 bases). The CDR3 is 16 amino acids. CDR1 is LGHNA, CDR2 YSLEER, per germline. Trimming shortened V by 3 bases and J by 4 bases, and 17 bases separated the two germline ends. In nucleotides, the CDR3 is TGCGCCAGCAGCCAGGGGGGGGCCCGGGCGGCAGATACGCAGTATTTT. Translated: CASSQGGARAADTQYF.

J is TRBJ2-5 and V is TRBV7-2, with 8 bases identical to TRBD1. The CDR3 has 14 amino acids. V was clipped by 7 bases and J by 6 bases; unmatched bases: 10. CDR1 and CDR2 (germline): SGHTA, FQGNSA. As DNA, the CDR3 is TGTGCCAGCACCCCGCGGACAGGGAGTCAGACCCAGTACTTC. Translating gives CASTPRTGSQTQYF.

The chain carries TRBV7-9 and TRBJ1-1; D perhaps matches TRBD1 (6 bases). The CDR3 runs 15 residues. Trimming cost V 5 bases and J 0 bases, with 13 bases left between them. From germline, CDR1 is SEHNR and CDR2 FQNEAQ (reference sequence). CDR3 protein: CASSRLTGLNTEAFF. CDR3 bases: TGTGCCAGCAGCCGCCTGACAGGTTTGAACACTGAAGCTTTCTTT.

This clonotype showed up just a few times. V gene TRBV10-3 combines with J gene TRBJ1-6; D is perhaps TRBD1 (5 bases). The CDR3 runs 15 residues. Trimming took off 0 bases at V and 9 bases at J, with 12 bases between the two ends. Germline CDR1 and CDR2: ENHRY and SYGVKD. CDR3 loop: CAISESGLSASPLHF. As DNA, the CDR3 is TGTGCCATCAGTGAGTCGGGACTTAGCGCTTCACCCCTCCACTTT.

This clonotype is judged medium-sized. The chain carries TRBV6-1 and TRBJ1-1; D might be TRBD1 (6 bases). Trimming took off 6 bases at V and 5 bases at J, with 22 bases between the two ends. CDR1 and CDR2 from the germline V gene are MNHNS and SASEGT. This CDR3 has 16 amino acids. CDR3 loop: CASRRSWTAYETEAFF. CDR3 sequence (DNA): TGTGCCAGCAGGCGTTCCTGGACAGCCTACGAGACTGAAGCTTTCTTT.

V gene TRBV4-1 combines with J gene TRBJ2-5, with TRBD2 as a possible D gene (6 bases). CDR1 is MGHRA and CDR2 is YSYEKL in the germline V gene. The CDR3 contains 15 residues. V was cut by 4 bases and J by 4 bases, with 16 bases left in between. The CDR3 loop reads CASSRGGVALETQYF. The CDR3 DNA is TGCGCCAGCAGCCGGGGAGGTGTTGCCTTAGAGACCCAGTACTTC.